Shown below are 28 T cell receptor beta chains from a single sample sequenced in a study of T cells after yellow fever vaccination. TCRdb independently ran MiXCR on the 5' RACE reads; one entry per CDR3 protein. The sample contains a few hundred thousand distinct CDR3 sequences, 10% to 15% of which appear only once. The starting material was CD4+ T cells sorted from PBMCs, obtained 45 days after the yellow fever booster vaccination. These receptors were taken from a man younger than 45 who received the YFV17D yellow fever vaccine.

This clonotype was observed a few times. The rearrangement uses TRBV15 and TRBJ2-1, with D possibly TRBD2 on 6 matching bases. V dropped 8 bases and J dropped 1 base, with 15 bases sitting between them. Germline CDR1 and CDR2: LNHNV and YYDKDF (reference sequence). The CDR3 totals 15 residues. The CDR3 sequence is CATRPGRRSYNEQFF. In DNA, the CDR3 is TGTGCCACCCGCCCCGGGAGAAGGTCCTACAATGAGCAGTTCTTC.

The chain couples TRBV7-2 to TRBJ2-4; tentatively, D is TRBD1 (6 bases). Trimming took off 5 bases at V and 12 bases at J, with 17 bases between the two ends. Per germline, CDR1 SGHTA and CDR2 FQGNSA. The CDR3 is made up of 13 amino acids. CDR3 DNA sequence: TGTGCCAGCAGCAATGATGGGGGCACCCCTCAGTACTTC. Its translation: CASSNDGGTPQYF.

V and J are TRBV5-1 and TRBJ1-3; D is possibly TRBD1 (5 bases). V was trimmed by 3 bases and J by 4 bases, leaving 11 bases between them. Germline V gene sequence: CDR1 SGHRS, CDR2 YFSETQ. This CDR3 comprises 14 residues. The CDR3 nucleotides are TGCGCCAGCAGCTCGGGGACCACGGGAAACACCATATATTTT. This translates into CASSSGTTGNTIYF.

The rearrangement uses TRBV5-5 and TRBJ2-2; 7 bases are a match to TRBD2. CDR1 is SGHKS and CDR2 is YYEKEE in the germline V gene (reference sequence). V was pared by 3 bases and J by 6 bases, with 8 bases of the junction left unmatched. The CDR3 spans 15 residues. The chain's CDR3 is CASSSAGTVAGELFF. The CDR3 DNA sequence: TGTGCCAGCAGCTCAGCGGGAACCGTTGCCGGGGAGCTGTTTTTT.

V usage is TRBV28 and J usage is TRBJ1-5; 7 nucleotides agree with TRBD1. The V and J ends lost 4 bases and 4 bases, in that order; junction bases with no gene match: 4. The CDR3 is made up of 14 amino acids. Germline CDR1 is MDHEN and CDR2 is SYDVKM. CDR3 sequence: CASSSGQTNQPQHF. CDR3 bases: TGTGCCAGCAGTTCGGGACAGACTAATCAGCCCCAGCATTTT.

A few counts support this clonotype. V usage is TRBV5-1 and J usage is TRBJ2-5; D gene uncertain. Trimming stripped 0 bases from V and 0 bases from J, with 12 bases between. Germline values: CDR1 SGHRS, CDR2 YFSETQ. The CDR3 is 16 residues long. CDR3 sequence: CASSLVPPDNQETQYF. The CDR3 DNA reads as TGCGCCAGCAGCTTGGTGCCCCCTGACAACCAAGAGACCCAGTACTTC.

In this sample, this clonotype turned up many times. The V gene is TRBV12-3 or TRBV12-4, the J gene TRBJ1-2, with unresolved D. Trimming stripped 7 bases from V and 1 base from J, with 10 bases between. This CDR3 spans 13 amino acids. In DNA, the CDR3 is TGTGCCAGCACCCGACGGGATAACTATGGCTACACCTTC. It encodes CASTRRDNYGYTF.

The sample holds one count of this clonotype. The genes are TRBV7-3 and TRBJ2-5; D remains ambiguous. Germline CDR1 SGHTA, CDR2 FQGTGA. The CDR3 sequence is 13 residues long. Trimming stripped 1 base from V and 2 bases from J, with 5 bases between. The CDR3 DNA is TGTGCCAGCAGCTTAATGGGGCAAGAGACCCAGTACTTC. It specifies CASSLMGQETQYF.

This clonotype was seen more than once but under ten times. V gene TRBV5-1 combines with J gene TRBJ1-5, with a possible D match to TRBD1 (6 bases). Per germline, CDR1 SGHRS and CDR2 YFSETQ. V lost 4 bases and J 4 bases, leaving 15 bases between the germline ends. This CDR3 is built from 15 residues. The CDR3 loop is CASSLDGQPNQPQHF. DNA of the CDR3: TGCGCCAGCAGCCTGGATGGACAGCCAAATCAGCCCCAGCATTTT.

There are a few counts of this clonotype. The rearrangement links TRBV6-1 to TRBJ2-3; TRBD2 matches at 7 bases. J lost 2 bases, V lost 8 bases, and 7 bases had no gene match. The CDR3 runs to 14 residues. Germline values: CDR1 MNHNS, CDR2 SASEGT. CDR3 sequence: CASWGGGDTDTQYF. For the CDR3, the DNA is TGTGCCAGCTGGGGGGGAGGGGACACAGATACGCAGTATTTT.

The CDR3 DNA is TGTGCCTGGAGTAGACAGACAGGGGTAACTGAAGCTTTCTTT. It yields the protein CAWSRQTGVTEAFF. This rearrangement joins TRBV30 to TRBJ1-1, with 8 bases matching TRBD1. Germline V gives CDR1 GTSNPN, CDR2 SVGIG (reference sequence). The junction had 7 bases not matched to a gene; V was cut back by 2 bases and J by 5 bases. The CDR3 covers 14 residues.

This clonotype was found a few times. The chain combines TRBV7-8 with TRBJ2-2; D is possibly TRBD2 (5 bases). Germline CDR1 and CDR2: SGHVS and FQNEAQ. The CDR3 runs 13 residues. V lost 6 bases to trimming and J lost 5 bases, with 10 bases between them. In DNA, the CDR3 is TGTGCCAGCAGTTCTCTAGCAACCGGGGAGCTGTTTTTT. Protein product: CASSSLATGELFF. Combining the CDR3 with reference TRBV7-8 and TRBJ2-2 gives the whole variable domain GAGVSQSPRYKVAKRGQDVALRCDPISGHVSLFWYQQALGQGPEFLTYFQNEAQLDKSGLPSDRFFAERPEGSVSTLKIQRTQQEDSAVYLCASSSLATGELFFGEGSRLTVL.

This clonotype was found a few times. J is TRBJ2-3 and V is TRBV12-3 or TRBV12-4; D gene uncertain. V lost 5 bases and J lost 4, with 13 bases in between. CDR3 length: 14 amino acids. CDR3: CASSPSHRSDTQYF. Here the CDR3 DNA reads TGTGCCAGCAGTCCTTCTCATAGATCAGATACGCAGTATTTT.

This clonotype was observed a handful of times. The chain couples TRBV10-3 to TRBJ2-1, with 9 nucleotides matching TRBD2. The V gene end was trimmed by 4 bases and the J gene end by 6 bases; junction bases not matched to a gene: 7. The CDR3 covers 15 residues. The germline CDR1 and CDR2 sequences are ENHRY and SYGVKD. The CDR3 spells CAISGLAGNGNEQFF. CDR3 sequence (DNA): TGTGCCATCAGTGGGCTAGCGGGAAATGGCAATGAGCAGTTCTTC.

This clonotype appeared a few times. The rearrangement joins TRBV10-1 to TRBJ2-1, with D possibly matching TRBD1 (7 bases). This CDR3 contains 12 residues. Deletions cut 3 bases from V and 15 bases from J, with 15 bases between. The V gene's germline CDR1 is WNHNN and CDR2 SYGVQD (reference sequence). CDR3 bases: TGCGCCAGCAGTGACCCAGGGGGGCGTTTGTTCTTC. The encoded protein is CASSDPGGRLFF.

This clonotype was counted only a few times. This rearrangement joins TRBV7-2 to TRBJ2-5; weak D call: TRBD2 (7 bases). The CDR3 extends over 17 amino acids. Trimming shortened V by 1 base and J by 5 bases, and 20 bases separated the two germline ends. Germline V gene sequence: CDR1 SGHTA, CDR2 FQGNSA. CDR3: CASSLGQGGASRETQYF. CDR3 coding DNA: TGTGCCAGCAGCTTAGGACAAGGGGGGGCATCACGGGAGACCCAGTACTTC.

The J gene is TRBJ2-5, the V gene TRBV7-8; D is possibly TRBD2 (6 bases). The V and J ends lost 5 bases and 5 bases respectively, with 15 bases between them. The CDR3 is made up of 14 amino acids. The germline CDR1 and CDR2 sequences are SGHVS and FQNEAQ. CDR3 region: CASSPSRGWETQYF. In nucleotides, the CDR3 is TGTGCCAGCAGCCCGTCGCGGGGCTGGGAGACCCAGTACTTC.

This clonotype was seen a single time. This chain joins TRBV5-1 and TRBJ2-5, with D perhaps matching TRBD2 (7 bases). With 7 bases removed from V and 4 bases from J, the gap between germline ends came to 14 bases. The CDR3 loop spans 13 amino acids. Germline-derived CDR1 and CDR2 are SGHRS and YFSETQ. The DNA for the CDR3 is TGCGCCAGCCAGGGAGGGGGGAGAGAGACCCAGTACTTC. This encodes CASQGGGRETQYF.

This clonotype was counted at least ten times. CDR3 in amino acids: CSARGGTVNTEAFF. CDR3 sequence (DNA): TGCAGTGCTAGAGGGGGCACGGTGAACACTGAAGCTTTCTTT. The V gene is TRBV20-1, the J gene TRBJ1-1; D may be TRBD1 (5 bases). The V gene's germline CDR1 is DFQATT and CDR2 SNEGSKA (reference sequence). The germline V and J ends were trimmed by 1 base and 0 bases, with 9 bases remaining between them. CDR3 length: 14 residues.

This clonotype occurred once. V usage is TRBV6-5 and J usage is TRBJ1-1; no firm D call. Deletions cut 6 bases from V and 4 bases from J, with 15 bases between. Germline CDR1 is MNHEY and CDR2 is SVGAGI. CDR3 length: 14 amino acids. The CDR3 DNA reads TGTGCCAGCAGATTAGGAGGAAGTAGCACTGAAGCTTTCTTT. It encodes CASRLGGSSTEAFF.

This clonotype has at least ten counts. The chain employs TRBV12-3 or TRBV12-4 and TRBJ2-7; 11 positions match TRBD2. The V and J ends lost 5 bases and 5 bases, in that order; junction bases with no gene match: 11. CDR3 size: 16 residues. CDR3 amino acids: CASSATSGRGADEQYF. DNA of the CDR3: TGTGCCAGCAGTGCCACTAGCGGGAGAGGGGCGGACGAGCAGTACTTC.

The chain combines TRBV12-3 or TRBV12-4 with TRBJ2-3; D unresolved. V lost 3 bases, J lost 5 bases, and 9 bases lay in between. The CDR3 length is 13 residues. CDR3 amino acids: CASSFTTGDTQYF. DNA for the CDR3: TGTGCCAGCAGTTTCACCACCGGAGATACGCAGTATTTT.

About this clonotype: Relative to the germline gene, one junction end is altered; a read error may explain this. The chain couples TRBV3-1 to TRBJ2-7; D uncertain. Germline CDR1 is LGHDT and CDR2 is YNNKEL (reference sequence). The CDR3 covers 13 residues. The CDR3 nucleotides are TGTGCCAGCAGTCAAGGGTTGGAATTGGGGCAGTACTTC. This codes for CASSQGLELGQYF.

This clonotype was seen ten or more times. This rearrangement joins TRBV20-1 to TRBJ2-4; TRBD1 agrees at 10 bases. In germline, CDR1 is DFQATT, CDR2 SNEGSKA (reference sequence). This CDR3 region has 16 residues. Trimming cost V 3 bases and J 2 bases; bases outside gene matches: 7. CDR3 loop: CSASGDRGLSKNIQYF. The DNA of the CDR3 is TGCAGTGCTAGCGGTGACAGGGGGCTTTCCAAAAACATTCAGTACTTC.

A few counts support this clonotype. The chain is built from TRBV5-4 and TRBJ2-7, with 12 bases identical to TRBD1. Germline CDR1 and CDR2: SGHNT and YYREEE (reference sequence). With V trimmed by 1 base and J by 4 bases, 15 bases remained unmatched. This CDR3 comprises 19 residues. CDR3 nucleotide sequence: TGTGCCAGCAGCTTGTGGGGAGCAACCGGGACAGGGGGCGAGTACGAGCAGTACTTC. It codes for CASSLWGATGTGGEYEQYF.

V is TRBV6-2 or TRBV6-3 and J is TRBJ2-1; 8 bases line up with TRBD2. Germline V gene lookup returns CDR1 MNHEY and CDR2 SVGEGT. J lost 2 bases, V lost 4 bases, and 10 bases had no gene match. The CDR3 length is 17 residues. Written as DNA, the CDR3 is TGTGCCAGCAGTTGGGTCCTAACTAGCGGCCCCTACAATGAGCAGTTCTTC. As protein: CASSWVLTSGPYNEQFF.

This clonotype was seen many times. The CDR3 spells CASSRDSYFEQYF. As DNA, the CDR3 is TGTGCCAGCAGCAGGGACAGCTACTTTGAGCAGTACTTC. The V call is TRBV27, the J call TRBJ2-7; TRBD1 matches at 7 bases. The CDR3 loop spans 13 amino acids. Germline V lookup: CDR1 MNHEY, CDR2 SMNVEV (reference sequence). V dropped 6 bases and J dropped 7; count of bases not matched to a gene: 9.

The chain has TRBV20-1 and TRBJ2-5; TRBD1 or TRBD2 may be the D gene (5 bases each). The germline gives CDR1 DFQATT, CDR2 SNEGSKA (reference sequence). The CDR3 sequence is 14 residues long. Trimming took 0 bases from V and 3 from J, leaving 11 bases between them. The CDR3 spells CSARDLGREETQYF. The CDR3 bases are TGCAGTGCTAGAGATTTGGGACGGGAAGAGACCCAGTACTTC.